This TCR beta chain emerged from a study of T cell repertoires in urothelial bladder cancer. Study information: Of more than 9 resected lesions, a few were cT2 or greater.

Sequencing was performed with immunoSEQ multiplex PCR; in TCRdb, only in-frame clones are kept and a portion is missing. The sample yields approximately 9,800 clones, roughly 63% seen once. The sequenced sample was tumor-infiltrating cells from bladder cancer. The TCR originated in a human donor with urothelial carcinoma.

The CDR3 reads CASTAISGNTIYF. In DNA, the CDR3 is TGTGCCAGCACGGCGATCTCTGGAAACACCATATATTTT. The chain carries TRBV6-5 and TRBJ1-3; unclear D gene. The CDR3 is made up of 13 amino acids. CDR1 is MNHEY and CDR2 is SVGAGI in the germline V gene. V was pared by 7 bases and J by 0 bases, with 7 bases between.